A selection of T cell receptor beta chains follows, all from one sample in a study of blood T cell repertoires in COVID-19. Sequencing used immunoSEQ multiplex PCR; TCRdb keeps in-frame clones, though not all of them. Of 150,000 to 200,000 clones listed, roughly 79% are singletons. Sequencing used peripheral blood. These receptors originate from a woman older than 75 with COVID-19, enrolled during active disease. CDR3s include the opening cysteine and the closing phenylalanine or tryptophan. D genes are given only for firm matches. Size is stated for part of the rows, as once, few or many counts, or as a class when the clone is expanded.

v_call: TRBV5-1
d_call: TRBD1
clone_size: NA
j_call: TRBJ1-1
cdr3_aa: CASSFSTGTMNTEAFF
cdr3_nt: TGCGCCAGCAGCTTTTCGACAGGGACCATGAACACTGAAGCTTTCTTT

v_call: TRBV10-3
d_call: TRBD1
clone_size: NA
j_call: TRBJ2-3
cdr3_aa: CATRQGTSTDTQYF
cdr3_nt: TGTGCCACGAGACAGGGGACGAGCACAGATACGCAGTATTTT

v_call: TRBV12-2
d_call: NA
clone_size: few
j_call: TRBJ2-1
cdr3_aa: CASRFQRERGNEQFF
cdr3_nt: TGTGCAAGTCGCTTCCAGCGGGAGAGGGGTAATGAGCAGTTCTTC

v_call: TRBV18
d_call: NA
clone_size: NA
j_call: TRBJ2-3
cdr3_aa: CASSPSVTDTQYF
cdr3_nt: TGTGCCAGCTCACCTTCAGTCACAGATACGCAGTATTTT

v_call: TRBV7-8
d_call: NA
clone_size: NA
j_call: TRBJ2-5
cdr3_aa: CASSPPGLEYF
cdr3_nt: TGTGCCAGCAGCCCACCGGGACTGGAGTACTTC

v_call: TRBV7-8
d_call: TRBD1
clone_size: NA
j_call: TRBJ1-2
cdr3_aa: CASSLPRTGGDGGYTF
cdr3_nt: TGTGCCAGCAGCTTACCCCGGACAGGGGGCGATGGTGGCTACACCTTC

v_call: TRBV24-1
d_call: TRBD1
clone_size: NA
j_call: TRBJ1-1
cdr3_aa: CATSDSGQGAKGTEAFF
cdr3_nt: TGTGCCACCAGTGACTCGGGACAGGGGGCGAAGGGCACTGAAGCTTTCTTT

v_call: TRBV20-1
d_call: NA
clone_size: NA
j_call: TRBJ1-5
cdr3_aa: CSASRQNNQPQHF
cdr3_nt: TGCAGTGCTAGTCGACAGAACAATCAGCCCCAGCATTTT

v_call: TRBV11-1
d_call: NA
clone_size: few
j_call: TRBJ2-7
cdr3_aa: CASSYGTTLRYF
cdr3_nt: TGTGCCAGCAGCTATGGGACAACTCTTCGGTACTTC

v_call: TRBV15
d_call: NA
clone_size: NA
j_call: TRBJ2-3
cdr3_aa: CATAVGGGIDTQYF
cdr3_nt: TGTGCCACCGCGGTGGGAGGGGGAATAGATACGCAGTATTTT

v_call: TRBV28
d_call: TRBD1
clone_size: NA
j_call: TRBJ1-2
cdr3_aa: CASSFARGYGYGYTF
cdr3_nt: TGTGCCAGCAGTTTCGCCAGGGGGTATGGCTATGGCTACACCTTC

v_call: TRBV7-3
d_call: NA
clone_size: NA
j_call: TRBJ1-4
cdr3_aa: CASSLQGNYEKLFF
cdr3_nt: TGTGCCAGCAGCCTACAGGGAAATTATGAAAAACTGTTTTTT

v_call: TRBV5-5
d_call: TRBD1
clone_size: few
j_call: TRBJ1-4
cdr3_aa: CATKTGTENEKLFF
cdr3_nt: TGTGCCACGAAAACCGGGACAGAAAATGAAAAACTGTTTTTT

v_call: TRBV5-6
d_call: TRBD1
clone_size: NA
j_call: TRBJ1-6
cdr3_aa: CASSLWDRYSPLHF
cdr3_nt: TGTGCCAGCAGCTTGTGGGACAGATATTCACCCCTCCACTTT

v_call: TRBV6-6
d_call: NA
clone_size: NA
j_call: TRBJ1-5
cdr3_aa: CASSYDRQDNQPQHF
cdr3_nt: TGTGCCAGCAGTTACGATAGGCAGGATAATCAGCCCCAGCATTTT

v_call: TRBV13
d_call: NA
clone_size: NA
j_call: TRBJ1-5
cdr3_aa: CASSRSGGPRSNQPQHF
cdr3_nt: TGTGCCAGCAGCCGCTCCGGGGGGCCCCGTAGCAATCAGCCCCAGCATTTT

v_call: TRBV27
d_call: NA
clone_size: NA
j_call: TRBJ1-3
cdr3_aa: CASSLGAGNTIYF
cdr3_nt: TGTGCCAGCAGTTTAGGAGCGGGAAACACCATATATTTT